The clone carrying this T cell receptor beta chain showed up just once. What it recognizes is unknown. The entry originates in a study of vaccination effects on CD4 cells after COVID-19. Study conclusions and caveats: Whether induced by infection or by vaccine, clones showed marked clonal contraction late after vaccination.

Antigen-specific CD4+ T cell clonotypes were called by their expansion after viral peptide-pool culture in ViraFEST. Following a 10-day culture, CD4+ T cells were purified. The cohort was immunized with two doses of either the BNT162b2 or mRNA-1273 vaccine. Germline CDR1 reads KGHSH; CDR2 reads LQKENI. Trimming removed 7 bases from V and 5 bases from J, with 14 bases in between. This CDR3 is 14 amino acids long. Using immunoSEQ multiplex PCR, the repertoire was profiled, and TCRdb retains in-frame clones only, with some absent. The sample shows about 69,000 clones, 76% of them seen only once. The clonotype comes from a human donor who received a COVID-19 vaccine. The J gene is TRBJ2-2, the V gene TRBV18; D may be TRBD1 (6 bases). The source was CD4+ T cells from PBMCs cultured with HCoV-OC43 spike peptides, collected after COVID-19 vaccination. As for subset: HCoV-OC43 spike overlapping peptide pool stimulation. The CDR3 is CASFPQGLTGELFF. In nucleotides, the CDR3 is TGTGCCAGCTTCCCACAGGGATTAACCGGGGAGCTGTTTTTT.